The 25 T cell receptor beta chains below were found in one sample sequenced in a study of cytomegalovirus exposure and HLA in healthy donors. The protocol was immunoSEQ multiplex PCR, while the TCRdb copy is restricted to in-frame clones and leaves out a portion. The sample carries some 120,000 clones, around 86% recorded once. Source material: PBMCs. These receptors came from a woman between 18 and 30 years old in good health and CMV-seronegative.

This CDR3 is CASSLRTGHQPQHF. CDR3 nucleotides: TGTGCCAGCAGTTTACGGACAGGGCATCAGCCCCAGCATTTT. V gene TRBV27 combines with J gene TRBJ1-5; 8 bases align to TRBD1. Trimming cost V 2 bases and J 5 bases; bases outside gene matches: 2. The CDR3 totals 14 residues. CDR1 MNHEY and CDR2 SMNVEV come from the germline V gene (reference sequence).

The rearrangement joins TRBV13 to TRBJ2-7, with TRBD1 identical over 9 bases. Germline loops: CDR1 PRHDT, CDR2 FYEKMQ (reference sequence). The CDR3 has 15 residues. V gave up 6 bases and J gave up 0 bases; unmatched junction bases: 6. The CDR3 DNA follows: TGTGCCAGCAGGAAGAGACAGGGGGGCTCCTACGAGCAGTACTTC. It codes for CASRKRQGGSYEQYF.

In this sample, this clone turned up once. The rearrangement uses TRBV5-1 and TRBJ1-2; 9 bases align to TRBD1. This CDR3 spans 13 amino acids. V lost 4 bases and J lost 8; bases outside the gene matches: 6. Germline CDR1 is SGHRS and CDR2 is YFSETQ. The CDR3 spells CASSPGTGFGYTF. The CDR3, as DNA: TGCGCCAGCAGCCCCGGGACAGGGTTCGGCTACACCTTC.

This chain connects TRBV4-1 to TRBJ1-5, with 10 bases lining up with TRBD1. J was trimmed by 7 bases and V by 5 bases; bases with no gene match: 8. Per germline, CDR1 MGHRA and CDR2 YSYEKL. The CDR3 loop spans 15 amino acids. The CDR3 region is CASSFRQGAKQPQHF. Here the CDR3 DNA reads TGCGCCAGCAGCTTCCGACAGGGGGCAAAGCAGCCCCAGCATTTT.

The rearrangement uses TRBV19 and TRBJ2-7; TRBD1 matches at 11 bases. There are 14 residues in the CDR3. The V gene's germline CDR1 is LNHDA and CDR2 SQIVND (reference sequence). Unmatched junction bases numbered 6, after V lost 5 bases and J lost 6 bases. The CDR3 here is CASSWGQGDREQYF. CDR3 bases: TGTGCCAGTAGTTGGGGACAGGGGGATCGCGAGCAGTACTTC.

V usage is TRBV19 and J usage is TRBJ2-1; 10 bases fit TRBD2. CDR1 and CDR2 from the germline V gene are LNHDA and SQIVND (reference sequence). Trimming took 2 bases from V and 6 from J; bases not matched to a gene: 4. There are 15 residues in the CDR3. The CDR3 nucleotides are TGTGCCAGTAGTATACTAGCGGGAGCCCCCAATGAGCAGTTCTTC. As protein: CASSILAGAPNEQFF.

This clone was counted only a few times. The gene calls are TRBV4-2 and TRBJ2-7; D unclear. This CDR3 spans 14 amino acids. Germline loops: CDR1 LGHNA, CDR2 YNFKEQ. V was cut by 0 bases and J by 6 bases, with 12 bases left in between. DNA for the CDR3: TGTGCCAGCAGCCAAGATACAGCAGGAAGCGAGCAGTACTTC. Its translation is CASSQDTAGSEQYF.

This clone has a single count. The CDR3 nucleotides read TGCGCCAGCAGTGAGCTGGCGGGAGGGCACAATGAGCAGTTCTTC. Protein product: CASSELAGGHNEQFF. The J gene is TRBJ2-1, the V gene TRBV10-2, with 9 bases fitting TRBD2. CDR1 and CDR2 from the germline V gene are WSHSY and SAAADI. The V segment lost 2 bases and the J segment 5 bases; nucleotides outside the gene matches: 4. The CDR3 sequence is 15 residues long.

In this sample, this clone turned up once. The genes are TRBV14 and TRBJ2-3; 10 bases line up with TRBD2. The CDR3 is 16 residues long. Germline V gene lookup returns CDR1 SGHDN and CDR2 FVKESK. The trim removed 4 bases at V and 2 bases at J, leaving 6 bases unmatched. In DNA, the CDR3 is TGTGCCAGCAGCCGCGCCGGGACTAGCGACACAGATACGCAGTATTTT. Protein: CASSRAGTSDTDTQYF.

The rearrangement links TRBV5-4 to TRBJ2-7; a possible D gene is TRBD2 (5 bases). CDR1 SGHNT and CDR2 YYREEE come from the germline V gene (reference sequence). This CDR3 is built from 14 residues. Trimming pared 4 bases from V and 4 bases from J, leaving 15 bases between. CDR3 loop: CASSPGSSSYEQYF. The CDR3 DNA is TGTGCCAGCAGCCCGGGAAGCTCCTCATACGAGCAGTACTTC.

This chain's CDR3 is CSVGRLTGGYYGYTF. For the CDR3, the DNA is TGCAGCGTTGGGCGATTGACAGGGGGCTACTATGGCTACACCTTC. The chain couples TRBV29-1 to TRBJ1-2, with 10 positions matching TRBD1. The CDR3 contains 15 residues. Germline V gene lookup returns CDR1 SQVTM and CDR2 ANQGSEA. V gave up 4 bases and J gave up 3 bases; unmatched junction bases: 8.

This clone was detected once. V gene TRBV10-3 combines with J gene TRBJ1-5, with 9 bases that match TRBD1. Germline CDR1 ENHRY, CDR2 SYGVKD. The CDR3 spans 14 residues. V lost 1 base and J lost 6; bases outside the gene matches: 1. CDR3 nucleotide sequence: TGTGCCATCAGTGAGTACAGGGGGCCTCAGCCCCAGCATTTT. It translates to CAISEYRGPQPQHF.

The rearrangement uses TRBV6-4 and TRBJ2-1, with 7 bases fitting TRBD2. This CDR3 has 18 residues. The trim removed 0 bases at V and 6 bases at J, leaving 14 bases unmatched. Germline V CDR1 and CDR2: MRHNA, SNTAGT. The CDR3 nucleotides read TGTGCCAGCAGTGACTCAATCCTAGCGGCCTCAACCAGCAATGAGCAGTTCTTC. Its protein is CASSDSILAASTSNEQFF.

The chain has TRBV2 and TRBJ2-6; D call uncertain. Trimming cost V 9 bases and J 0 bases, with 6 bases left between them. The CDR3 loop spans 13 amino acids. CDR1 is SNHLY and CDR2 is FYNNEI in the germline V gene. In DNA form, the CDR3 reads TGTGCCAGACAAAACTCTGGGGCCAACGTCCTGACTTTC. Translation gives CARQNSGANVLTF.

DNA for the CDR3: TGCGCCAGCAGCCCAGGACAGGGCCAAGCTTTCTTT. Translated: CASSPGQGQAFF. The chain employs TRBV5-1 and TRBJ1-1, with 8 bases aligning to TRBD1. This CDR3 is built from 12 residues. Germline trimming cut 4 bases from V and 9 bases from J; bases unmatched to any gene: 5. Germline V gene data show CDR1 as SGHRS and CDR2 as YFSETQ.

The CDR3: CASSPLTVSYEQYF. The CDR3 DNA follows: TGCGCCAGCAGCCCATTGACAGTCTCCTACGAGCAGTACTTC. The rearrangement joins TRBV4-1 to TRBJ2-7; tentatively, D is TRBD1 (5 bases). CDR3 size: 14 residues. Germline assignment: CDR1 MGHRA and CDR2 YSYEKL. With 4 bases removed from V and 0 bases from J, the gap between germline ends came to 10 bases.

The V and J genes are TRBV4-1 and TRBJ2-7; 10 bases match TRBD1. Germline CDR1 MGHRA, CDR2 YSYEKL. The CDR3 consists of 15 residues. Trimming removed 3 bases from V and 4 bases from J; junction bases left unmatched: 6. The CDR3 nucleotides read TGCGCCAGCAGCCAGGGGACAGGGGATTTGTACGAGCAGTACTTC. This translates into CASSQGTGDLYEQYF.

This chain joins TRBV10-3 and TRBJ2-7, with a tentative D call TRBD2 (5 bases). The CDR3 is made up of 14 amino acids. Trimming removed 3 bases from V and 4 bases from J, with 13 bases in between. Germline lookup yields CDR1 ENHRY and CDR2 SYGVKD. The CDR3 loop reads CAISDPVEVYEQYF. CDR3 sequence (DNA): TGTGCCATCAGTGATCCTGTGGAGGTGTACGAGCAGTACTTC.

A word on this clone: The same CDR3 arises from other DNA sequences in this sample as well. The CDR3 protein is CASVERDSYEQYF. CDR3 bases: TGTGCCAGCGTCGAGCGCGATTCCTACGAGCAGTACTTC. The gene calls are TRBV7-9 and TRBJ2-7; D ambiguous. CDR3 size: 13 residues. Germline V lookup: CDR1 SEHNR, CDR2 FQNEAQ (reference sequence). The V end was cut by 8 bases, the J end by 1 base, with 12 bases between. Full variable domain (remainder filled in from reference TRBV7-9 and TRBJ2-7): DTGVSQNPRHKITKRGQNVTFRCDPISEHNRLYWYRQTLGQGPEFLTYFQNEAQLEKSRLLSDRFSAERPKGSFSTLEIQRTEQGDSAMYLCASVERDSYEQYFGPGTRLTVT.

The chain is built from TRBV19 and TRBJ2-7; 8 bases are a match to TRBD1. This CDR3 has 17 residues. V was pared by 2 bases and J by 2 bases, with 11 bases of the junction left unmatched. Germline CDR1 reads LNHDA; CDR2 reads SQIVND (reference sequence). The CDR3 DNA reads TGTGCCAGTAGTATATATGTAGGGACAGGCGTAACCTACGAGCAGTACTTC. Encoded protein: CASSIYVGTGVTYEQYF.

For the CDR3, the DNA is TGTGCCAGCAGTTCCGGGACAGGGGCCTACAATGAGCAGTTCTTC. Translation gives CASSSGTGAYNEQFF. The chain has TRBV28 and TRBJ2-1, with 10 bases fitting TRBD1. V was pared by 4 bases and J by 2 bases, with 2 bases of the junction left unmatched. This CDR3 region has 15 residues. The germline CDR1 and CDR2 sequences are MDHEN and SYDVKM.

The chain links TRBV7-9 to TRBJ1-2, with D unresolved. The CDR3 length is 13 residues. Trimming took off 3 bases at V and 8 bases at J, with 13 bases between the two ends. Looked up from germline, CDR1 is SEHNR and CDR2 is FQNEAQ (reference sequence). The CDR3 here is CASSFHEVEGYTF. The CDR3 DNA is TGTGCCAGCAGCTTCCACGAGGTAGAGGGCTACACCTTC.

The J gene is TRBJ2-1, the V gene TRBV15; 11 nucleotides line up with TRBD1. This CDR3 has 14 residues. Germline assignment: CDR1 LNHNV and CDR2 YYDKDF (reference sequence). Trimming took 9 bases from V and 4 from J; bases not matched to a gene: 5. CDR3 in DNA: TGTGCCACGAGCCGGGACAGGGGGTACAATGAGCAGTTCTTC. As protein: CATSRDRGYNEQFF.

This clone was observed once. V gene TRBV5-6 combines with J gene TRBJ2-1; the match to TRBD2 covers 7 bases. J was trimmed by 6 bases and V by 0 bases; bases with no gene match: 6. Germline loops: CDR1 SGHDT, CDR2 YYEEEE. The CDR3 totals 15 residues. CDR3 DNA sequence: TGTGCCAGCAGCTTGGCGGCGGGAGTGCTCAATGAGCAGTTCTTC. Translation: CASSLAAGVLNEQFF.

The chain has TRBV7-2 and TRBJ2-4; a weak D match, TRBD1 (5 bases). Trimming left V 2 bases short and J 11 bases short, with 13 bases between. Germline values: CDR1 SGHTA, CDR2 FQGNSA. The CDR3 totals 13 residues. This CDR3 reads CASSLSAGKVQYF. For the CDR3, the DNA is TGTGCCAGCAGCTTAAGCGCAGGGAAAGTTCAGTACTTC.